One sample yielded the 27 T cell receptor beta chains listed below, sequenced in a study of T cells in Graves' hyperthyroidism and ophthalmopathy (dated by TCRdb to the late 2010s). Receptors were amplified or captured by multiplex PCR. The sample was run on an Illumina HiSeq 2000. The TCR beta CDR3 regions were amplified from the RNA transcripts. For the first round of RT-PCR on the TCR CDR3, the HTBI primer set was used together with the Qiagen OneStep RT-PCR kit. Using fastp at Q25 and MiXCR, TCRdb reprocessed the public reads and kept productive beta chains. Each record represents a unique CDR3 protein, reported with the most common genes and DNA among its rows. The sample table holds some 600,000 distinct CDR3 sequences, of which about 14% were seen once. The ten largest account for 5.5% to 7.5% of the sample. The sample comprised blood. All receptors derive from a woman in her thirties with Graves' hyperthyroidism that later progressed to Graves' ophthalmopathy.

A few counts support this clonotype. The chain employs TRBV29-1 and TRBJ2-7; no clear D gene. Germline V gene sequence: CDR1 SQVTM, CDR2 ANQGSEA. V lost 4 bases to trimming and J lost 7 bases, with 14 bases between them. CDR3 length equals 12 residues. CDR3 in DNA: TGCAGCGTTGGAGATCAAGAGCGAGAGCAGTACTTC. It translates to CSVGDQEREQYF.

At least ten counts were recorded for this clonotype. This chain links TRBV28 with TRBJ1-2, with D tentatively TRBD1 (5 bases). Germline CDR1 reads MDHEN; CDR2 reads SYDVKM. The ends were cut back, 3 bases at V and 7 bases at J, with 12 bases in the middle. The CDR3 sequence is 13 residues long. CDR3 protein: CASSLEQRGGYTF. The CDR3 DNA reads TGTGCCAGCAGTTTGGAGCAAAGGGGTGGCTACACCTTC.

At least ten counts were recorded for this clonotype. The chain recombines TRBV18 with TRBJ1-1; D gene unclear. CDR1 and CDR2 from the germline V gene are KGHSH and LQKENI. The CDR3 loop spans 14 amino acids. V dropped 1 base and J dropped 5 bases, with 11 bases sitting between them. CDR3 sequence reads: CASSPREWETEAFF. The CDR3, as DNA: TGTGCCAGCTCACCACGGGAGTGGGAAACTGAAGCTTTCTTT.

This clonotype has ten or more counts. The rearrangement links TRBV6-1 to TRBJ1-3, with D hard to call. CDR3 length: 15 residues. The ends were cut back, 5 bases at V and 2 bases at J, with 13 bases in the middle. Germline V gene data show CDR1 as MNHNS and CDR2 as SASEGT. CDR3 nucleotides: TGTGCCAGCAGTTATTCGGACCGGGCTGGAAACACCATATATTTT. Its protein is CASSYSDRAGNTIYF.

The table lists this clonotype with many counts. The chain couples TRBV30 to TRBJ1-6; no clear D. The length of the CDR3 is 13 residues. Germline V lookup: CDR1 GTSNPN, CDR2 SVGIG (reference sequence). With 8 bases removed from V and 6 bases from J, the gap between germline ends came to 14 bases. CDR3 nucleotide sequence: TGTGCCGGGAACAGCAAGCGTAATTCACCCCTCCACTTT. Translation gives CAGNSKRNSPLHF.

The sample holds many counts of this clonotype. The J gene is TRBJ1-4, the V gene TRBV5-1; 12 nucleotides agree with TRBD1. J gave up 8 bases and V 0 bases, and 2 bases lay outside the gene matches. Germline values: CDR1 SGHRS, CDR2 YFSETQ. The CDR3 length is 15 residues. The CDR3 sequence is CASSLGGTGGEKLFF. DNA for the CDR3: TGCGCCAGCAGCTTGGGGGGGACAGGGGGCGAAAAACTGTTTTTT.

This clonotype has at least ten counts. The V gene is TRBV2, the J gene TRBJ2-2; D not resolved. Trimming stripped 7 bases from V and 0 bases from J, with 9 bases between. CDR1 is SNHLY and CDR2 is FYNNEI in the germline V gene. The CDR3 consists of 14 residues. The chain's CDR3 is CASTKESNTGELFF. The CDR3 nucleotides read TGTGCCAGCACCAAAGAGTCGAACACCGGGGAGCTGTTTTTT.

The table lists this clonotype with a few counts. This chain uses TRBV6-1 with TRBJ1-1; D possibly corresponds to TRBD1 (5 bases). CDR1 is MNHNS, CDR2 SASEGT, per germline. Between the trimmed V and J ends, which lost 6 bases and 5 bases, there was a span of 13 bases. The CDR3 is 13 amino acids. CDR3 nucleotide sequence: TGTGCCAGCAGGGTGACAGACGGAACTGAAGCTTTCTTT. This sequence encodes CASRVTDGTEAFF.

This clonotype has a count of ten or more. J is TRBJ1-2 and V is TRBV27; 9 nucleotides match TRBD1. V trimming: 2 bases; J trimming: 6 bases; junction bases outside the gene matches: 7. Germline V gene data show CDR1 as MNHEY and CDR2 as SMNVEV (reference sequence). This CDR3 has 15 residues. The CDR3 DNA sequence: TGTGCCAGCAGTTTAACCGGACAGGGGTCGGATGGCTACACCTTC. It encodes CASSLTGQGSDGYTF.

J is TRBJ1-1 and V is TRBV18; 7 bases map to TRBD1. From germline, CDR1 is KGHSH and CDR2 LQKENI. Losses at the gene ends were 0 bases for V and 1 base for J; bases not matched to a gene: 2. The CDR3 totals 15 residues. The CDR3, as DNA: TGTGCCAGCTCACCACCAGCAGGGGGGAACACTGAAGCTTTCTTT. Translation gives CASSPPAGGNTEAFF.

This clonotype was observed at least ten times. The rearrangement uses TRBV5-8 and TRBJ2-1; 7 bases are a match to TRBD1. The germline V gene encodes CDR1 SGHTS and CDR2 YDEGEE. V was pared by 4 bases and J by 1 base, with 11 bases of the junction left unmatched. This CDR3 is 17 amino acids long. CDR3 in amino acids: CASSTPQGNPSYNEQFF. The DNA for the CDR3 is TGTGCCAGCAGCACGCCACAGGGGAACCCTTCCTACAATGAGCAGTTCTTC. The full variable domain, in which reference TRBV5-8 and TRBJ2-1 provide the parts outside the CDR3, is EAGVTQSPTHLIKTRGQQATLRCSPISGHTSVYWYQQALGLGLQFLLWYDEGEERNRGNFPPRFSGRQFPNYSSELNVNALELEDSALYLCASSTPQGNPSYNEQFFGPGTRLTVL.

This clonotype was counted at least ten times. This chain links TRBV2 with TRBJ2-4; D call uncertain. Germline CDR1 reads SNHLY; CDR2 reads FYNNEI. The V gene lost 3 bases and the J gene lost 0 bases, with 9 bases spanning the gap. This CDR3 is 15 amino acids long. The CDR3 loop reads CASSEDGLAKNIQYF. CDR3 nucleotide sequence: TGTGCCAGCAGTGAGGACGGCTTAGCCAAAAACATTCAGTACTTC.

This chain links TRBV20-1 with TRBJ2-3; no firm D call. In germline, CDR1 is DFQATT, CDR2 SNEGSKA (reference sequence). V lost 8 bases to trimming and J lost 0 bases, with 9 bases between them. The length of the CDR3 is 12 residues. This chain's CDR3 is CSQRESTDTQYF. In DNA, the CDR3 is TGCAGTCAGCGCGAAAGCACAGATACGCAGTATTTT.

This clonotype was counted many times. This chain joins TRBV11-1 and TRBJ1-1; no clear D gene. Germline V gene data show CDR1 as SGHAT and CDR2 as FQDESV (reference sequence). The V and J ends lost 3 bases and 1 base respectively, with 9 bases between them. The CDR3 is made up of 14 amino acids. CDR3 DNA: TGTGCCAGCAGCTTCTTACAGCCGAACACTGAAGCTTTCTTT. This translates into CASSFLQPNTEAFF.

The chain links TRBV10-3 to TRBJ1-1; D is unclear. Trimming cost V 0 bases and J 0 bases, with 8 bases left between them. CDR3 size: 15 residues. Germline V gives CDR1 ENHRY, CDR2 SYGVKD. The CDR3 protein is CAISESPLVNTEAFF. The CDR3 DNA reads as TGTGCCATCAGTGAGTCACCCCTGGTGAACACTGAAGCTTTCTTT.

This clonotype was counted at least ten times. For the CDR3, the DNA is TGTGCCAGCAGTTTACGGAGCGACACAGATACGCAGTATTTT. Protein: CASSLRSDTDTQYF. The chain uses TRBV12-3 or TRBV12-4 and TRBJ2-3; no clear D gene. V was pared by 2 bases and J by 2 bases, with 8 bases between. This CDR3 has 14 amino acids.

This clonotype came up a few times. As DNA, the CDR3 is TGTGCCAGCAGTTTAGGGGGAGATGGCGGGGAGCTGTTTTTT. It translates to CASSLGGDGGELFF. V gene TRBV27 combines with J gene TRBJ2-2; D tentatively fits TRBD1 or TRBD2 (5 bases each). CDR3 length: 14 residues. Germline CDR1 MNHEY, CDR2 SMNVEV (reference sequence). V was clipped by 2 bases and J by 7 bases, with 11 bases between them.

This clonotype came up many times. The chain links TRBV6-1 to TRBJ2-7, with TRBD1 matching 9 bases. From germline, CDR1 is MNHNS and CDR2 SASEGT. The V gene end was trimmed by 8 bases and the J gene end by 6 bases; junction bases not matched to a gene: 11. The CDR3 extends over 14 amino acids. CDR3 bases: TGTGCCAGCGGACCTCGACAGGGGGAAGGCGAGCAGTACTTC. Its translation: CASGPRQGEGEQYF.

The J gene is TRBJ2-7, the V gene TRBV4-1; possible D gene TRBD2, 5 bases. This CDR3 comprises 16 residues. The germline V and J ends were trimmed by 1 base and 0 bases, with 13 bases remaining between them. Germline assignment: CDR1 MGHRA and CDR2 YSYEKL. The CDR3 coding sequence is TGCGCCAGCAGCCAAGCGGGCGGGTTTAGCTCCTACGAGCAGTACTTC. The encoded protein is CASSQAGGFSSYEQYF.

This clonotype was seen many times. The chain has TRBV5-1 and TRBJ1-1; D is uncertain. V lost 0 bases, J lost 4 bases, and 10 bases lay in between. Germline V gives CDR1 SGHRS, CDR2 YFSETQ. This CDR3 is built from 14 residues. CDR3 amino acids: CASSLEPMSTEAFF. In DNA form, the CDR3 reads TGCGCCAGCAGCTTGGAGCCGATGTCCACTGAAGCTTTCTTT.

This clonotype occurred many times. The chain carries TRBV20-1 and TRBJ2-3; D is unresolved. CDR1 is DFQATT, CDR2 SNEGSKA, per germline (reference sequence). The CDR3 spans 13 residues. The CDR3 is CSAGDSPTDTQYF. The DNA of the CDR3 is TGCAGCGCTGGGGATAGCCCCACAGATACGCAGTATTTT.

This clonotype was detected only a few times. A read error may be the cause here, since a much bigger clone is one base away. The chain links TRBV2 to TRBJ1-1, with D perhaps matching TRBD1 (5 bases). Germline assignment: CDR1 SNHLY and CDR2 FYNNEI. Trimming left V 4 bases short and J 0 bases short, with 9 bases between. The CDR3 is 14 residues long. The CDR3, as DNA: TGTGCCAGCAGTGGACAGTCAATGAACACTGAAGCTTTCTTT. Translation: CASSGQSMNTEAFF.

This clonotype was picked up many times. V usage is TRBV20-1 and J usage is TRBJ1-2; maybe TRBD1 (5 bases). Germline V gives CDR1 DFQATT, CDR2 SNEGSKA (reference sequence). This CDR3 region has 13 residues. Between the trimmed V and J ends, which lost 6 bases and 5 bases, there was a span of 16 bases. CDR3 bases: TGCAGTGCCCGGGGGGATTCCCGATATGGCTACACCTTC. Translating gives CSARGDSRYGYTF.

This clonotype was recorded at least ten times. The rearrangement uses TRBV6-2 or TRBV6-3 and TRBJ1-1; TRBD1 aligns across 9 bases. The V gene's germline CDR1 is MNHEY and CDR2 SVGEGT. The CDR3 loop spans 17 amino acids. Trimming removed 6 bases from V and 4 bases from J; junction bases left unmatched: 15. The CDR3 reads CASSYVYRGPRGTEAFF. Here the CDR3 DNA reads TGTGCCAGCAGCTATGTTTACAGGGGGCCCCGTGGCACTGAAGCTTTCTTT.

This clonotype was seen more than once but under ten times. This rearrangement joins TRBV7-9 to TRBJ2-7; tentatively, D is TRBD1 (6 bases). This CDR3 has 16 residues. Trimming cost V 2 bases and J 2 bases, with 16 bases left between them. Germline loops: CDR1 SEHNR, CDR2 FQNEAQ (reference sequence). CDR3: CASSLPLAGAPYEQYF. DNA of the CDR3: TGTGCCAGCAGCTTACCCCTAGCAGGGGCCCCCTACGAGCAGTACTTC.

A word on this clonotype: A much larger clonotype is one base distant, so this may be a read error. Because the CDR3 is missing its conserved closing phenylalanine or tryptophan, this is likely a read error. This chain joins TRBV11-1 and TRBJ2-2; a possible D gene is TRBD1 (6 bases). This CDR3 is built from 16 residues. The germline V gene has CDR1 SGHAT and CDR2 FQDESV (reference sequence). CDR3 DNA sequence: TGCGCCAGCAGCTTGGCCTTGGCAGGGGTCACCGGGGAGCTGTTTTCT. Translating gives CASSLALAGVTGELFS.

This clonotype occurred many times. The V and J genes are TRBV12-3 or TRBV12-4 and TRBJ2-5; D unresolved. The CDR3 extends over 14 amino acids. V gave up 8 bases and J gave up 2 bases, with 15 bases separating them. CDR3 region: CASAVSLQQETQYF. The CDR3 DNA sequence: TGTGCCAGCGCCGTGTCACTCCAACAAGAGACCCAGTACTTC.